One sample yielded the 32 T cell receptor beta chains listed below, sequenced in a study of cytomegalovirus exposure and HLA in healthy donors. Vbeta (60) and Jbeta (13) primers were used in the PCR. Profiled with immunoSEQ multiplex PCR; TCRdb holds only in-frame clones, not every one. The sample lists 200,000 to 250,000 clones, approximately 79% seen once, with roughly 1.6% in the top ten. Specimen: PBMCs. Receptors were obtained from a man aged 45-60 years in good health and CMV-seronegative.

This clone has only a few counts. The gene calls are TRBV7-9 and TRBJ1-5; D not resolved. V was cut by 1 base and J by 7 bases, with 8 bases left in between. Germline values: CDR1 SEHNR, CDR2 FQNEAQ (reference sequence). The CDR3 is made up of 13 amino acids. CDR3 sequence reads: CASSLGLGQPQHF. As DNA, the CDR3 is TGTGCCAGCAGCTTAGGGCTCGGGCAGCCCCAGCATTTT.

The chain couples TRBV7-9 to TRBJ1-3; 8 bases align to TRBD1. Germline V lookup: CDR1 SEHNR, CDR2 FQNEAQ (reference sequence). This CDR3 is built from 16 residues. V trimming: 5 bases; J trimming: 0 bases; junction bases outside the gene matches: 6. The CDR3 region is CASSPRTGSSGNTIYF. For the CDR3, the DNA is TGTGCCAGCAGCCCCCGGACAGGGAGCTCTGGAAACACCATATATTTT.

The sample holds one count of this clone. The gene calls are TRBV7-9 and TRBJ2-2, with 8 bases lining up with TRBD2. Germline lookup yields CDR1 SEHNR and CDR2 FQNEAQ (reference sequence). The V and J ends lost 5 bases and 5 bases, in that order; junction bases with no gene match: 7. The CDR3 is 15 residues long. Written as DNA, the CDR3 is TGTGCCAGCAGCAAAGCGGGAGAGGGGACCGGGGAGCTGTTTTTT. Its translation: CASSKAGEGTGELFF.

This clone turned up a few times. The chain uses TRBV30 and TRBJ1-6, with 7 bases identical to TRBD1. The CDR3 covers 16 residues. Germline V lookup: CDR1 GTSNPN, CDR2 SVGIG (reference sequence). Trimming took 5 bases from V and 5 from J; bases not matched to a gene: 12. The DNA for the CDR3 is TGTGCCTGGGGGAGATCGACAGGGACAAATAATTCACCCCTCCACTTT. The encoded protein is CAWGRSTGTNNSPLHF.

The chain has TRBV18 and TRBJ2-7, with D hard to call. Deletions cut 3 bases from V and 6 bases from J, with 9 bases between. The CDR3 runs 12 residues. The germline CDR1 and CDR2 sequences are KGHSH and LQKENI. CDR3 nucleotide sequence: TGTGCCAGCTCACCCTCAGGAACCGAGCAGTACTTC. Translation: CASSPSGTEQYF.

V gene TRBV7-2 combines with J gene TRBJ2-5, with D perhaps TRBD2 (5 bases). Germline lookup yields CDR1 SGHTA and CDR2 FQGNSA. The CDR3 has 17 amino acids. Between the trimmed V and J ends, which lost 1 base and 0 bases, there was a span of 15 bases. The CDR3 bases are TGTGCCAGCAGCTTAGAACCGGCGGGCATGTACCAAGAGACCCAGTACTTC. Translating gives CASSLEPAGMYQETQYF.

The chain uses TRBV15 and TRBJ2-1; the D is unclear. This CDR3 is 16 amino acids long. Germline lookup yields CDR1 LNHNV and CDR2 YYDKDF (reference sequence). The V gene lost 1 base and the J gene lost 0 bases, with 10 bases spanning the gap. CDR3 sequence reads: CATSRGRSYSYNEQFF. CDR3 DNA: TGTGCCACCAGCAGAGGTCGGTCCTACTCCTACAATGAGCAGTTCTTC. Looking up the rest from reference TRBV15 and TRBJ2-1 gives the full variable domain: DAMVIQNPRYQVTQFGKPVTLSCSQTLNHNVMYWYQQKSSQAPKLLFHYYDKDFNNEADTPDNFQSRRPNTSFCFLDIRSPGLGDTAMYLCATSRGRSYSYNEQFFGPGTRLTVL.

This clone was seen only once. The chain employs TRBV29-1 and TRBJ2-2; D may be TRBD1 (5 bases). CDR3 size: 15 residues. Germline CDR1 SQVTM, CDR2 ANQGSEA. The V end was cut by 4 bases, the J end by 3 bases, with 15 bases between. CDR3 sequence: CSVGTKGRYTGELFF. The CDR3 nucleotides are TGCAGCGTTGGAACAAAGGGGCGGTACACCGGGGAGCTGTTTTTT.

This chain links TRBV7-9 with TRBJ2-2, with TRBD1 matching 7 bases. Losses at the gene ends were 5 bases for V and 1 base for J; bases not matched to a gene: 7. Germline CDR1 is SEHNR and CDR2 is FQNEAQ (reference sequence). CDR3 size: 16 residues. The CDR3 loop is CASSLGRTGNTGELFF. CDR3 nucleotides: TGTGCCAGCAGCCTAGGTAGGACAGGGAACACCGGGGAGCTGTTTTTT.

V is TRBV11-2 and J is TRBJ1-4; TRBD1 aligns across 10 bases. The CDR3 totals 14 residues. Germline-derived CDR1 and CDR2 are SGHAT and FQNNGV. Trimming took 5 bases from V and 5 from J; bases not matched to a gene: 2. CDR3 region: CASSQTGGNEKLFF. CDR3 nucleotides: TGTGCCAGCAGCCAGACAGGGGGCAATGAAAAACTGTTTTTT.

The chain has TRBV28 and TRBJ2-7; possible D gene TRBD1, 6 bases. The CDR3 has 14 residues. CDR1 and CDR2 from the germline V gene are MDHEN and SYDVKM. The V end lost 2 bases, the J end lost 0 bases, and 8 bases lay between the germline ends. In DNA form, the CDR3 reads TGTGCCAGCAGTTTAGGACAGAACTCCTACGAGCAGTACTTC. Its translation is CASSLGQNSYEQYF.

The table lists this clone with a count of one. V gene TRBV5-4 combines with J gene TRBJ2-7, with 10 bases matching TRBD1. Per germline, CDR1 SGHNT and CDR2 YYREEE (reference sequence). CDR3 length: 15 residues. Trimming took 0 bases from V and 2 from J; bases not matched to a gene: 2. CDR3 region: CASSLEGQGAYEQYF. The CDR3 DNA is TGTGCCAGCAGCTTGGAAGGACAGGGGGCCTACGAGCAGTACTTC.

This clone was picked up one time. The CDR3 DNA reads TGTGCCAGCAGTGAACCGGGACTAGCGGGCACAGATACGCAGTATTTT. Its translation is CASSEPGLAGTDTQYF. The chain employs TRBV6-4 and TRBJ2-3; 11 bases agree with TRBD2. Germline V CDR1 and CDR2: MRHNA, SNTAGT. There are 16 residues in the CDR3. V lost 3 bases to trimming and J lost 1 base; unmatched junction nucleotides: 3.

CDR3 bases: TGCGCCAGCAGCTTGTGGGGGGGCGATTGGACAGGGGGCTCCGAGCAGTACTTC. Translating gives CASSLWGGDWTGGSEQYF. The chain recombines TRBV5-1 with TRBJ2-7; TRBD1 agrees at 11 bases. The CDR3 totals 18 residues. The V gene end was trimmed by 1 base and the J gene end by 6 bases; junction bases not matched to a gene: 15. Germline CDR1 reads SGHRS; CDR2 reads YFSETQ.

The rearrangement joins TRBV28 to TRBJ1-5; a possible D gene is TRBD1 (6 bases). This CDR3 has 14 amino acids. Germline values: CDR1 MDHEN, CDR2 SYDVKM. Trimming took 5 bases from V and 4 from J, leaving 12 bases between them. The CDR3 region has the DNA TGTGCCAGCAGTCGACTACAGGGAAATCAGCCCCAGCATTTT. Protein: CASSRLQGNQPQHF.

The genes are TRBV11-2 and TRBJ2-7; D not resolved. In germline, CDR1 is SGHAT, CDR2 FQNNGV. V dropped 0 bases and J dropped 6 bases, with 12 bases sitting between them. The CDR3 sequence is 14 residues long. In DNA form, the CDR3 reads TGTGCCAGCAGCTTAGAGGCGGCAACCGGCGAGCAGTACTTC. Amino acid sequence: CASSLEAATGEQYF.

The chain has TRBV6-6 and TRBJ1-5, with D uncertain. From germline, CDR1 is MNHNY and CDR2 SVGAGI (reference sequence). Trimming took off 0 bases at V and 4 bases at J, with 7 bases between the two ends. The CDR3 length is 14 residues. CDR3 loop: CASSYSSGNQPQHF. The CDR3 coding sequence is TGTGCCAGCAGTTACTCTTCCGGGAATCAGCCCCAGCATTTT.

The chain recombines TRBV28 with TRBJ1-2, with TRBD1 matching 9 bases. With 6 bases clipped from V and 8 bases from J, the junction kept 10 bases outside the gene matches. Germline V gene lookup returns CDR1 MDHEN and CDR2 SYDVKM. The CDR3 consists of 14 residues. This CDR3 reads CASRDERTGVGYTF. The CDR3 DNA reads as TGTGCCAGCAGGGACGAGAGGACAGGGGTCGGCTACACCTTC.

The chain carries TRBV5-1 and TRBJ2-1, with TRBD2 identical over 8 bases. CDR3 length: 15 residues. The V segment lost 0 bases and the J segment 7 bases; nucleotides outside the gene matches: 6. In germline, CDR1 is SGHRS, CDR2 YFSETQ. The CDR3 region has the DNA TGCGCCAGCAGCTTGGTGGCGGGAGGCACGAATGAGCAGTTCTTC. Translating it yields CASSLVAGGTNEQFF.

This clone was counted only a few times. The chain employs TRBV19 and TRBJ1-1; TRBD1 aligns across 7 bases. The CDR3 has 16 amino acids. V trimming: 3 bases; J trimming: 0 bases; junction bases outside the gene matches: 7. Germline V CDR1 and CDR2: LNHDA, SQIVND (reference sequence). CDR3 in DNA: TGTGCCAGTAGTATGGGGACAGTTTCTATGAACACTGAAGCTTTCTTT. Translating gives CASSMGTVSMNTEAFF. The complete variable domain, with remaining parts taken from reference TRBV19 and TRBJ1-1, reads DGGITQSPKYLFRKEGQNVTLSCEQNLNHDAMYWYRQDPGQGLRLIYYSQIVNDFQKGDIAEGYSVSREKKESFPLTVTSAQKNPTAFYLCASSMGTVSMNTEAFFGQGTRLTVV.

The chain is built from TRBV5-1 and TRBJ2-1; D is possibly TRBD1 (6 bases). This CDR3 is 15 amino acids long. Trimming shortened V by 1 base and J by 2 bases, and 10 bases separated the two germline ends. Germline CDR1 SGHRS, CDR2 YFSETQ. CDR3 loop: CASSLRAGAYNEQFF. The DNA of the CDR3 is TGCGCCAGCAGCTTGCGGGCAGGGGCCTACAATGAGCAGTTCTTC.

The V gene is TRBV18, the J gene TRBJ2-7, with D perhaps TRBD2 (7 bases). Trimming took 6 bases from V and 5 from J, leaving 17 bases between them. The length of the CDR3 is 14 residues. The germline V gene has CDR1 KGHSH and CDR2 LQKENI. CDR3: CASSEGGGDNEQYF. The CDR3 DNA is TGTGCCAGCTCGGAGGGGGGGGGAGATAACGAGCAGTACTTC.

V and J are TRBV27 and TRBJ2-7; D is undetermined. Trimming took 0 bases from V and 3 from J, leaving 12 bases between them. The CDR3 covers 15 residues. Germline CDR1 is MNHEY and CDR2 is SMNVEV (reference sequence). The CDR3 DNA reads as TGTGCCAGCAGTTTATCCTTGGCAGGTATCTACGAGCAGTACTTC. Translation: CASSLSLAGIYEQYF.

The chain has TRBV28 and TRBJ1-5; unclear D gene. Germline values: CDR1 MDHEN, CDR2 SYDVKM. Trimming stripped 2 bases from V and 2 bases from J, with 16 bases between. The CDR3 is 17 amino acids. The CDR3 spells CASSLTTRRQGNQPQHF. CDR3 sequence (DNA): TGTGCCAGCAGTTTAACCACCCGCAGACAAGGCAATCAGCCCCAGCATTTT.

This clone was observed a single time. The chain uses TRBV7-2 and TRBJ2-3, with 10 nucleotides matching TRBD2. The trim removed 6 bases at V and 2 bases at J, leaving 8 bases unmatched. The germline V gene encodes CDR1 SGHTA and CDR2 FQGNSA. The CDR3 sequence is 16 residues long. CDR3 nucleotide sequence: TGTGCCAGCAGTTACGAGCGGGAGGGTGTCACAGATACGCAGTATTTT. It codes for CASSYEREGVTDTQYF.

The V gene is TRBV4-1, the J gene TRBJ2-1; D gene uncertain. Per germline, CDR1 MGHRA and CDR2 YSYEKL. This CDR3 spans 15 amino acids. Trimming took 5 bases from V and 0 from J, leaving 11 bases between them. CDR3 protein: CASSYVIGSYNEQFF. As DNA, the CDR3 is TGCGCCAGCAGCTACGTGATCGGCTCCTACAATGAGCAGTTCTTC.

The chain is built from TRBV29-1 and TRBJ2-1; 8 nucleotides match TRBD2. V gave up 6 bases and J gave up 7 bases; unmatched junction bases: 11. The CDR3 loop spans 14 amino acids. Looked up from germline, CDR1 is SQVTM and CDR2 is ANQGSEA. The CDR3 DNA is TGCAGCGTCAGGCGAGCGGGAGTGGGGAATGAGCAGTTCTTC. Protein: CSVRRAGVGNEQFF.

The chain uses TRBV9 and TRBJ2-2, with TRBD1 matching 8 bases. Germline V lookup: CDR1 SGDLS, CDR2 YYNGEE. V shed 5 bases and J 6 bases; nucleotides not matched to a gene: 3. The CDR3 covers 13 residues. The CDR3, as DNA: TGTGCCAGCAGTGGGGACAGGTCCGGGGAGCTGTTTTTT. This translates into CASSGDRSGELFF.

The rearrangement joins TRBV10-3 to TRBJ2-7; TRBD2 is a possible D gene (5 bases). This CDR3 is 13 amino acids long. V gave up 3 bases and J gave up 2 bases, with 8 bases separating them. Germline V gene sequence: CDR1 ENHRY, CDR2 SYGVKD. DNA of the CDR3: TGTGCCATCAGTGATCTAGCTACCTACGAGCAGTACTTC. Its protein product is CAISDLATYEQYF.

The genes are TRBV18 and TRBJ2-3, with a tentative D call TRBD1 (6 bases). Trimming stripped 4 bases from V and 0 bases from J, with 11 bases between. There are 15 residues in the CDR3. Germline lookup yields CDR1 KGHSH and CDR2 LQKENI. The CDR3 bases are TGTGCCAGCTCACGCCCACAGGGAAGCACAGATACGCAGTATTTT. As protein: CASSRPQGSTDTQYF.

V is TRBV6-5 and J is TRBJ1-1; 8 bases map to TRBD1. The germline V gene encodes CDR1 MNHEY and CDR2 SVGAGI. J was trimmed by 11 bases and V by 3 bases; bases with no gene match: 5. This CDR3 is 12 amino acids long. This chain's CDR3 is CASSYAGGRAFF. The DNA for the CDR3 is TGTGCCAGCAGTTATGCAGGGGGCCGGGCTTTCTTT.

Remarks on this clone: Compared with germline, one end of the junction differs, possibly owing to a read error. This chain links TRBV7-2 with TRBJ1-4, with D perhaps TRBD1 (6 bases). The CDR3 contains 14 residues. The germline V gene has CDR1 SGHTA and CDR2 FQGNSA. The CDR3 loop is CASSLGTGNEKLFF. The DNA for the CDR3 is TGTGCCAGCAGTTTAGGAACAGGGAATGAAAAACTGTTTTTT.